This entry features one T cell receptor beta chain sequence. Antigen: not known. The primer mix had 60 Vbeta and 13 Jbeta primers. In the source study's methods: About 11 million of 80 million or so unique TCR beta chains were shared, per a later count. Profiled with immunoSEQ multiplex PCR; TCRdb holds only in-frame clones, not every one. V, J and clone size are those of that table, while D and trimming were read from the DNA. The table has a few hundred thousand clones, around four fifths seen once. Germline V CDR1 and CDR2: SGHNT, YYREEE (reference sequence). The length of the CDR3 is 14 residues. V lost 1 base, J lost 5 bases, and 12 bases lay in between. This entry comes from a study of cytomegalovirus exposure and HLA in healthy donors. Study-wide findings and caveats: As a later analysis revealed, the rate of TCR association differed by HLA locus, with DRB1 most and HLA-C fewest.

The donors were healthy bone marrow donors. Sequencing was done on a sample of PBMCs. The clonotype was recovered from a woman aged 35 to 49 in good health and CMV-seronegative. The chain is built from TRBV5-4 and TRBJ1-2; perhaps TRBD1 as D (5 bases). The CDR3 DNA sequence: TGTGCCAGCAGCTTGTCAGGGCCCACGTATGGCTACACCTTC. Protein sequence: CASSLSGPTYGYTF. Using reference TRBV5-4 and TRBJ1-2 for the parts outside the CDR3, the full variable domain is ETGVTQSPTHLIKTRGQQVTLRCSSQSGHNTVSWYQQALGQGPQFIFQYYREEENGRGNFPPRFSGLQFPNYSSELNVNALELDDSALYLCASSLSGPTYGYTFGSGTRLTVV.